This T cell receptor beta chain was profiled in a study of blood T cells in healthy people across ages (dated by TCRdb to between 2014 and 2017). Turning to the overall study: In model experiments, roughly one uniquely barcoded TCR beta cDNA molecule per two T cells was captured by template switching. To track age-related changes in TCR beta repertoire diversity, the study relied on deep sequencing normalized with unique cDNA molecular identifiers. Two additional independent replicas of 1 million unique cDNA reads from the same blood draw were analyzed for two donors (one aged 18 to 30 and one aged 80 or older). Four age groups were formed from the donors: young (average approximately 15 years), middle-aged (approximately 40), aged (62) and long-lived (about 80). To avoid experimental bias, donors of different ages were spread randomly across the sequencing lanes. Results and caveats for the whole study, not just this receptor: Total diversity estimates from one million sequenced T cells were considered lower bounds and underestimates. Compared with the aged group, more naive CD4+ T cells, fewer expanded clones and increased TCR diversity were shown by the long-lived group, suggesting age selection. Conclusive comparison of naive and antigen-experienced compartments was prevented by the profiling of bulk unsorted PBMCs. Observed TCR beta diversity per million T cells fell roughly linearly with age, and a significant reduction was already apparent by age about 36. Because the CMV infection status of the donors was unknown, age-related changes in expanded clonotypes may potentially have been confounded. There was a strong correlation between observed TCR beta diversity and the percentage of naive T cells measured by flow cytometry.

Receptors were amplified or captured by 5' RACE. Sequencing relied on an Illumina HiSeq 2500. A second PCR of roughly 6 to 11 cycles was performed with a sample-barcoded 5' primer and a J-beta primer mix. A template-switch 5' adaptor carrying 12 random nucleotides introduced a unique molecular identifier onto each TCR beta cDNA molecule. At least 2.5 million CDR3-containing paired-end reads were obtained from each sample. All of the RNA was converted into first-strand cDNA using the Mint cDNA synthesis kit, with a TRBC-specific oligonucleotide serving as the primer. All cDNA was treated with uracil-DNA glycosylase and then went through a first 18-cycle PCR with the universal primers M1SS and BC2_uni_R. The source study handled its data this way. Normalization of each sample was performed by random selection of 1 million high-quality reads, each carrying a distinct molecular identifier. Reads sharing molecular identifiers were discarded rather than binned into consensus sequences. MiTCR, run with a Q25 quality threshold and the strictest error-elimination algorithm, handled CDR3 identification, clonotype clustering and error correction. A nonparametric unseen species model with Euler transformation was used to estimate a lower bound on total TCR beta diversity. TCRdb reran the public reads through fastp at Q25 and MiXCR, keeping productive beta chains. Rows merge per CDR3 protein into single entries with the most common DNA and genes. These V and J calls are TCRdb output, not the study's own analysis. This sample gives approximately 810,000 distinct CDR3 sequences in total; roughly 40% of them show up just once. The top ten clonotypes cover 10% to 15% of the sample.

The donors were about 40 Caucasian individuals from Russia, aged roughly 6 to 100 years, who were systemically healthy. Approximately 10 milliliters of peripheral blood were collected from each donor into EDTA-treated Vacutainer tubes. Ficoll-Paque density-gradient centrifugation was used to isolate PBMCs, with at least 6.5 million per sample. Total RNA, at least 6 micrograms per sample, was extracted from PBMCs with Trizol reagent. For every donor, an aliquot of PBMCs went through flow cytometry to measure the percentages of naive CD45RAhigh/CD27high T cells. V was cut back by 3 bases and J by 4 bases, leaving a gap of 9 bases between them. CDR1 and CDR2, looked up from the germline V gene, are MDHEN and SYDVKM. Taken from cysteine to phenylalanine, the CDR3 has 13 residues. Only the CDR3 portion is preserved as DNA: 39 bases, with reading frame beginning at the first base. Turning to this clonotype: There is no known antigen for this receptor. Base qualities are not recorded, but no much larger clone differs from it by a single base.

The V gene is TRBV28 and the J gene is TRBJ2-5; the D segment cannot be called with confidence. The source material was blood. The sequence was collected from a man aged 18-30 years in good health. The base sequence is TGTGCCAGCAGTTTTCCGAGCGCAGAGACCCAGTACTTC. Its amino acids are CASSFPSAETQYF. With all but the CDR3 taken from the reference TRBV28 and TRBJ2-5 genes, the full variable domain is: DVKVTQSSRYLVKRTGEKVFLECVQDMDHENMFWYRQDPGLGLRLIYFSYDVKMKEKGDIPEGYSVSREKKERFSLILESASTNQTSMYLCASSFPSAETQYFGPGTRLLVL.